The entry below gives a single TCR beta chain sequence along with its context. What antigen it recognizes has not been identified. No qualities accompany the bases; no much larger clone lies one base away. The sample originates from a study of T cell changes during pregnancy in multiple sclerosis (dated by TCRdb to the late 2010s). Study-level background: The study looked at changes in the T cell repertoire across pregnancy in women with multiple sclerosis.

The library was obtained by the immunoSEQ multiplex PCR assay. In its TCRdb copy, this immuneACCESS table keeps in-frame sequences only and misses some clones. Where compared with another copy, unresolved V genes explain less than half of these, and the others have no known cause. The sample contains some 60,000 clones, about 91% of them found a single time. The top ten hold roughly 3.5% of the sample. The CDR3 numbers 16 residues from cysteine through phenylalanine. This entry keeps only the CDR3 DNA: 48 bases, framed from base 1. The germline V end is reduced by 1 base and the J end by 1 base; junction bases left unmatched: 7.

The sequence is built from TRBV5-3 and TRBJ2-7, and 8 junction bases match TRBD1. TRBV5-3 is classed as an ORF, of uncertain function. This sequence originates from a female donor in good health, enrolled as a control in a pregnancy study. Sequencing was performed on peripheral blood, taken after pregnancy. The CDR3 region has the sequence CARSLIRDRNSYEQYF. The nucleotides are TGTGCCAGAAGCTTGATCCGGGACAGGAATTCCTACGAGCAGTACTTC.